This T cell receptor beta chain emerged from a study of T cell responses to AZD1222 COVID-19 vaccine. At the level of the study: Analyses pooled second doses at about 4 or about 12 weeks.

Here immunoSEQ multiplex PCR was the method, and the copy in TCRdb shows in-frame clones only, minus some. This sample has over 75,000 clones; 89% occur once, and the top ten carry 2% to 2.5%. In the case of this clone: Its antigen is not known.

Study observations and caveats: Among vaccine-associated CD4 TCRs, coverage spanned spike, with dominance at 160-218 and 743-854. Seropositive status at baseline applied to only 6 or 7 AZD1222 recipients. In the spike-specific TCR repertoire, nearly half reportedly target unmutated variant regions.

The material was peripheral blood, obtained on day 0 of AZD1222 vaccination. The TCR originated in an adult in good health.

The CDR3 sequence: CASSTDRGSYTF. The CDR3 nucleotides are TGTGCCAGCAGTACCGACAGGGGCAGCTACACCTTC. V gene TRBV27 combines with J gene TRBJ1-2; 8 nucleotides match TRBD1. With V trimmed by 5 bases and J by 9 bases, 5 bases remained unmatched. CDR1 is MNHEY and CDR2 is SMNVEV in the germline V gene (reference sequence). This CDR3 region has 12 residues.